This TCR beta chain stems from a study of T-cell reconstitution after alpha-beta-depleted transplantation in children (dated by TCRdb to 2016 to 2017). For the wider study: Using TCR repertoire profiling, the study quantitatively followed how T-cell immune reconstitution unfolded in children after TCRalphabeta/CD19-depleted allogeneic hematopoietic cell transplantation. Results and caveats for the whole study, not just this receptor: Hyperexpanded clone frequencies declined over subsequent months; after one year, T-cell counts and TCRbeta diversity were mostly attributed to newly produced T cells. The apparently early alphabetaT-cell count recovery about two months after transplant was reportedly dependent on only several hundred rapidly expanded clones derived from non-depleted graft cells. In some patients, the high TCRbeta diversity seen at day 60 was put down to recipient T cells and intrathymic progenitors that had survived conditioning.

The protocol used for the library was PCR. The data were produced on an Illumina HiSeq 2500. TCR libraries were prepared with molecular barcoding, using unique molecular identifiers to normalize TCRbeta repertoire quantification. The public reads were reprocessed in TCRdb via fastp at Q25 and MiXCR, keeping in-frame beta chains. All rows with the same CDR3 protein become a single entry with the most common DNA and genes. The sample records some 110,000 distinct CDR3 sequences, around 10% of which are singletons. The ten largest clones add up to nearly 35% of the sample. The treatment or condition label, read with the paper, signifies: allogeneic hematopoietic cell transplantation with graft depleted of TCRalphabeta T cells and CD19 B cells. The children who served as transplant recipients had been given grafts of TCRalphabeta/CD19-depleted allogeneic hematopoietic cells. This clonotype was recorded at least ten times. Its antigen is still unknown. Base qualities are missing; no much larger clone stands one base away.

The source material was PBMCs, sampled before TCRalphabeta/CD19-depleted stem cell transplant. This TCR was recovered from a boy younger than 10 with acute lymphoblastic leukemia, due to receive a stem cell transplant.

The base sequence is TGCGCCAGCAGCTTCACTAGCGGGAGCACAGATACGCAGTATTTT. It translates as CASSFTSGSTDTQYF. The chain employs TRBV5-1 and TRBJ2-3, with 9 bases matching TRBD2. Clipping removes 2 bases from V and 0 bases from J, with 1 as the unmatched junction base count. CDR1 is given as SGHRS and CDR2 as YFSETQ, both from the germline V gene. Taken from cysteine to phenylalanine, the CDR3 has 15 residues. The sequence is cut down to CDR3 DNA, 45 bases in frame from base 1.